Presented here are 5 T cell receptor beta chains from one specimen sequenced in a study of blood T cells in healthy people across ages. Primers used in a second PCR of roughly 6 to 12 cycles were a sample-barcoded 5' primer and a J-beta primer mix. TCRdb passed the 5' RACE reads through MiXCR, listing each CDR3 protein once. The repertoire holds fewer than 1,200,000 distinct CDR3 sequences, with about 25% as singletons. These records were also assigned to another study, of T cells of mothers and their children.

Sample: blood. The receptor source for this set is a girl aged 2 to 10 in good health.

The chain combines TRBV29-1 with TRBJ2-1, with D possibly matching TRBD2 (5 bases). The V end lost 3 bases, the J end lost 8 bases, and 11 bases lay between the germline ends. The CDR3 spans 12 residues. Germline assignment: CDR1 SQVTM and CDR2 ANQGSEA. The CDR3 DNA reads TGCAGCGTTGAGTCTCACGGGGATGAGCAGTTCTTC. Its translation: CSVESHGDEQFF.

This clonotype showed up just a few times. The chain recombines TRBV7-9 with TRBJ2-1, with D perhaps TRBD1 (5 bases). The assigned J gene may be wrong: the sequence end matches TRBJ2-7 better. The CDR3 is made up of 16 amino acids. Germline lookup yields CDR1 SEHNR and CDR2 FQNEAQ (reference sequence). This CDR3 reads CASSSHSEPWGDEQYF. In DNA form, the CDR3 reads TGTGCCAGCAGCTCGCACTCGGAACCATGGGGCGACGAGCAGTACTTC.

The rearrangement joins TRBV12-5 to TRBJ2-3, with D perhaps TRBD1 (5 bases). Trimming cost V 0 bases and J 1 base, with 14 bases left between them. The CDR3 consists of 17 residues. Looked up from germline, CDR1 is LGHNT and CDR2 is FRNRAP. For the CDR3, the DNA is TGTGCTAGTGGTTTGGTTGCCCAGGGCCCTGGCACAGATACGCAGTATTTT. Translated, it gives CASGLVAQGPGTDTQYF.

The sample holds a few counts of this clonotype. This chain connects TRBV20-1 to TRBJ2-5; D tentatively reads TRBD1 or TRBD2 (5 bases each). Germline values: CDR1 DFQATT, CDR2 SNEGSKA (reference sequence). Trimming left V 5 bases short and J 1 base short, with 14 bases between. The CDR3 extends over 14 amino acids. The CDR3 DNA follows: TGCAGTGCTCTATCGGGGACCCTCCAAGAGACCCAGTACTTC. This translates into CSALSGTLQETQYF.

CDR3 in amino acids: CASSVAGANVLTF. As DNA, the CDR3 is TGTGCCAGCAGCGTGGCTGGGGCCAACGTCCTGACTTTC. The chain uses TRBV9 and TRBJ2-6; D unclear. Trimming left V 2 bases short and J 2 bases short, with 2 bases between. Germline-derived CDR1 and CDR2 are SGDLS and YYNGEE. This CDR3 region has 13 residues.